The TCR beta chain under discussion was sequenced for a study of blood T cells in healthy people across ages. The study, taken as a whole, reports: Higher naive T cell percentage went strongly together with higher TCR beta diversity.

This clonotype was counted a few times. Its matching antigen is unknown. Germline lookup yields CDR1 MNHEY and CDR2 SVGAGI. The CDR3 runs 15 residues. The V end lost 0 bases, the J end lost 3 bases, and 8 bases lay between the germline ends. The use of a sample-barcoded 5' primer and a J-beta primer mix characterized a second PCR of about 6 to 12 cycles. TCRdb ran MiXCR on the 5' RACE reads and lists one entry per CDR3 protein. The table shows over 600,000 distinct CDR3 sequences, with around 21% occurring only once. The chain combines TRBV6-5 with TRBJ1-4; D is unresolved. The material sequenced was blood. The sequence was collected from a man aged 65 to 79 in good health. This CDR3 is CASSYSDAANEKLFF. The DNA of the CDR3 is TGTGCCAGCAGTTACTCGGATGCAGCTAATGAAAAACTGTTTTTT.